The rows below give T cell receptor beta chains drawn from one sample of a study of blood T cell repertoires in COVID-19. Sequenced by immunoSEQ multiplex PCR; TCRdb stores in-frame clones only, minus some. The repertoire holds about 160,000 clones, roughly 88% seen once, with roughly 9.5% in the top ten. Sequenced input: peripheral blood. The receptors originated from a woman of 80 years or more with active or convalescent COVID-19. Both conserved end residues are part of each CDR3. A D gene is named only where the DNA matches it firmly.

>TRBV7-2|TRBJ1-1|.
CASSREGGPGTEAFF
>TRBV28|TRBJ1-4|.
CASRLGTNEKLFF
>TRBV10-3|TRBJ1-3|.
CATRGGSTGNTIYF
>TRBV19|TRBJ1-5|.
CASSSLTGYSNQPQHF
>TRBV2|TRBJ2-3|TRBD2
CASGGGNTDTQYF
>TRBV5-1|TRBJ1-2|TRBD1
CASSVTGTYGYTF
>TRBV5-1|TRBJ1-2|TRBD1
CASGQGTVGYTF
>TRBV7-9|TRBJ2-1|.
CASSIGGLADNEQFF
>TRBV5-5|TRBJ1-4|.
CASSPPGEEKLFF
>TRBV2|TRBJ1-2|.
CASRGGASYGYTF
>TRBV6-5|TRBJ1-1|.
CASQRGNTEAFF
>TRBV10-3|TRBJ2-7|TRBD1
CALRDSRSYEQYF
>TRBV6-6|TRBJ1-5|.
CASREGGSNQPQHF
>TRBV5-6|TRBJ2-7|.
CASSSITGKGYEQYF
>TRBV20-1|TRBJ1-1|TRBD1
CSADRGEAFF
>TRBV4-3|TRBJ1-2|TRBD1
CASSQELGQGGGYTF
>TRBV5-4|TRBJ2-1|.
CASSSGWSGEQFF
>TRBV11-2|TRBJ1-1|.
CASSLYRDRNTEAFF
>TRBV18|TRBJ1-1|TRBD1
CASSLGQGTEAFF
>TRBV10-3|TRBJ1-1|.
CAISWEGKNTEAFF
>TRBV4-1|TRBJ2-1|.
CASSLWGREADEQFF
>TRBV19|TRBJ2-3|.
CASRGQGSTDTQYF
>TRBV20-1|TRBJ2-7|.
CSATLWEEQYF
>TRBV18|TRBJ2-7|TRBD1
CASSPSQGVTYEQYF
>TRBV21-1|TRBJ2-7|.
CALCAGTSYYEQYF
>TRBV7-2|TRBJ2-1|.
CASSWTTVGNEQFF
>TRBV9|TRBJ1-2|TRBD1
CASSALQGMVYGYTF
>TRBV7-3|TRBJ2-7|TRBD1
CASSPGQGQHEQYF
>TRBV11-2|TRBJ1-1|.
CASSLEGGRTNTEAFF
>TRBV30|TRBJ2-3|TRBD2
CAWLAGGPTQYF
>TRBV2|TRBJ1-6|.
CASSERSSPLHF
>TRBV11-2|TRBJ1-4|TRBD1
CASRPGSTGGFEKLFF
>TRBV5-8|TRBJ1-5|.
CASSFWGGGNQPQHF
>TRBV11-2|TRBJ1-1|.
CASTIGGNTEAFF
>TRBV9|TRBJ1-4|.
CASSVGSRELFF